This T cell receptor (beta chain) comes out of a study of cytomegalovirus exposure and HLA in healthy donors. General observations from the study: An analysis done earlier found most TCR beta V segments productive about 87% or about 30% of the time. What TCR beta sequences reportedly achieved was accurate prediction of HLA-A and HLA-B alleles in most subjects.

The primer mix had 60 Vbeta and 13 Jbeta primers. Method: immunoSEQ multiplex PCR; TCRdb's copy keeps in-frame clones and lacks some. The data show roughly 110,000 clones, with 55% to 70% seen just once and roughly 2% held by the top ten. The CDR3 totals 16 residues. Looked up from germline, CDR1 is MNHEY and CDR2 is SVGAGI. Deletions cut 0 bases from V and 7 bases from J, with 18 bases between. Note on this clone: Its antigen is not known.

The chain joins TRBV6-5 to TRBJ1-1, with D maybe TRBD1 (5 bases). Sequencing was carried out using PBMCs. The TCR was taken from a woman in her 30s in good health and CMV-seronegative. The CDR3 coding sequence is TGTGCCAGCAGTTACTCTCCGACATCCCGACAGAGTGAAGCTTTCTTT. Encoded protein: CASSYSPTSRQSEAFF.